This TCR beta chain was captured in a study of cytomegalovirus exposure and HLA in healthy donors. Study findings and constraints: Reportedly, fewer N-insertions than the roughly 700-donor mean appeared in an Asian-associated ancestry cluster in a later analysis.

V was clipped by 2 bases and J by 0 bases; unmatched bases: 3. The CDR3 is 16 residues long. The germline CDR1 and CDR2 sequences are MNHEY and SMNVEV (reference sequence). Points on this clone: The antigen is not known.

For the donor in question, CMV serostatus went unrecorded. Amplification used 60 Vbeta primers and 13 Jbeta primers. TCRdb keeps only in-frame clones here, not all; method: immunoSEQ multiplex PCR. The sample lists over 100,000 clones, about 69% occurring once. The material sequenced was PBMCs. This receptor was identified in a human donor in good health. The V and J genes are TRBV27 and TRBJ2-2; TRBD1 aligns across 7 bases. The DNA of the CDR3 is TGTGCCAGCAGTTTAGGGGACAGATCGAACACCGGGGAGCTGTTTTTT. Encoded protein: CASSLGDRSNTGELFF.